Listed here are 3 T cell receptor beta chains from one sample, sequenced in a study of blood T cell repertoires in COVID-19 (dated by TCRdb to the early 2020s). The library was generated by the immunoSEQ multiplex PCR assay. The source is immuneACCESS, and TCRdb retained only in-frame sequences with V and J called. Part of the clones is not carried over; for the studies checked, unresolved V genes explain less than half of this, and the remainder is unexplained. The sample has over 200,000 clones on record, more than 85% of them singletons. 0.72% of the sample is in the top ten clones. The sample comprised peripheral blood. The receptors come from a man aged 35 to 55 with acute or convalescent COVID-19.

J is TRBJ2-2 and V is TRBV18, with 12 nucleotides matching TRBD1. The V and J ends lost 2 bases and 5 bases, in that order; junction bases with no gene match: 9. This CDR3 has 18 amino acids. CDR1 and CDR2 (germline): KGHSH, LQKENI. This CDR3 reads CASSPSVTGQGATGELFF. CDR3 in DNA: TGTGCCAGCTCACCATCGGTGACGGGACAGGGGGCAACCGGGGAGCTGTTTTTT.

The rearrangement joins TRBV7-9 to TRBJ2-5; 9 bases match TRBD2. Looked up from germline, CDR1 is SEHNR and CDR2 is FQNEAQ (reference sequence). This CDR3 comprises 17 residues. V gave up 3 bases and J gave up 1 base; unmatched junction bases: 9. The CDR3 loop reads CASSFSALAGFQETQYF. DNA for the CDR3: TGTGCCAGCAGCTTCTCTGCCCTAGCGGGGTTCCAAGAGACCCAGTACTTC.

J is TRBJ2-3 and V is TRBV5-1, with TRBD2 matching over 8 bases. Germline V gene lookup returns CDR1 SGHRS and CDR2 YFSETQ. V was clipped by 4 bases and J by 2 bases; unmatched bases: 3. CDR3 size: 14 residues. DNA of the CDR3: TGCGCCAGCAGCCCGGGGGGGCCCACAGATACGCAGTATTTT. It is translated as CASSPGGPTDTQYF.